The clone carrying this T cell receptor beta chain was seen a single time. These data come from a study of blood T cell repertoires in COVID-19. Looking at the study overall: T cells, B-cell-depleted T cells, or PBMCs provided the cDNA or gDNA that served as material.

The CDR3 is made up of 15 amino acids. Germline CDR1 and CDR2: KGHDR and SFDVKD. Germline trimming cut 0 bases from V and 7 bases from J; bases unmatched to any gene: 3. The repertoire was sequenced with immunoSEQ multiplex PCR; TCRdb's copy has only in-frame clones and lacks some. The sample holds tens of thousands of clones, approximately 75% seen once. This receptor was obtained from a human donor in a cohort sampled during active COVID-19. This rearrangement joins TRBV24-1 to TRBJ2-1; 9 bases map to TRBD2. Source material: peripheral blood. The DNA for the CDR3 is TGTGCCACCAGTGATTTGAGCGGGGGGACAAATGAGCAGTTCTTC. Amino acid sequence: CATSDLSGGTNEQFF.